One TCR beta chain is described in this entry. This clonotype was counted ten times or more. The antigen it binds to is not known. Per-nucleotide qualities are absent, and no much larger clonotype sits a single base away. This sample was included in a study of T-cell memory formation after mild COVID-19 (dated by TCRdb to the early 2020s). For the study in its entirety: Most TCR sequence clusters were specific to one of the two donors. T-cell clones expanding and contracting after mild COVID-19 in two donors were tracked by longitudinal TCRalpha and TCRbeta repertoire sequencing. The cohort comprised two young, previously healthy adult volunteers, one female and one male.

Clipping removes 0 bases from V and 4 bases from J, with 6 as the unmatched junction base count. The CDR3 contains 16 residues, cysteine and phenylalanine counted. Of the read, only the CDR3 DNA is kept; its 48 bases are in frame from base 1. In the germline V gene, CDR1 corresponds to LGHNA and CDR2 to YNFKEQ. Ficoll-Paque density gradient centrifugation was used to isolate PBMCs. The reads were generated on an Illumina NovaSeq 6000. cDNA libraries for TCRalpha and TCRbeta were prepared by 5'RACE using constant-segment primers, with sample barcodes and unique molecular identifiers added. RNA was extracted from every sample with Trizol reagent. The libraries were amplified in two PCR steps, and the second step added a second sample barcode and Illumina TruSeq adapters. Sequencing of the libraries was done on an Illumina NovaSeq, producing 2 x 150 bp paired-end reads. Concerning the study's data processing: The reads were demultiplexed and collapsed into UMI-guided consensus sequences using migec v1.2.7. Using mixcr v2.1.11, the UMI consensuses were aligned to TRA and TRB V and J templates and assembled into clonotypes. Clonotypes were classified as expanded or contracted when called significant by both edgeR and NoisET, with noise models trained on biological replicates. For edgeR calls, the cutoffs were a false discovery rate-adjusted p below 0.01 and a log2 fold-change threshold of 1. As an exploratory analysis of dynamics, max-normalized trajectories of the 1000 most abundant clonotypes were examined with PCA combined with hierarchical clustering. Separately sequenced CD4+ and CD8+ repertoires were used to assign the CD4 or CD8 phenotype of responding clones. TCRdb's own reprocessing of the public reads used fastp at Q25 and MiXCR and kept productive beta chains. Records with the same CDR3 protein are collapsed into one entry carrying the most frequent genes and DNA. TCRdb, not the original authors, processed these V and J calls. In this sample the table shows about 250,000 distinct CDR3 sequences, roughly 18% of which occur a single time. The ten biggest clones cover 23% of the sample.

Overall study results and their limits: Contracting CD4+ clones appeared mostly in the CM and EM memory subsets, whereas CD8+ clones were enriched in EMRA. Balanced CD4/CD8 phenotypes were observed for clones contracting from day 15 to 85, whereas a bias towards CD4+ was observed for a second wave of clones expanding from day 15 to 37. The study included only a couple of mild cases, and larger cohorts that include severe cases with pre-infection samples were judged to be necessary. Some responding clones were detected in pre-infection memory, which suggested that pre-existing cross-reactive memory T cells had joined the SARS-CoV-2 response. The second-wave clones that peaked on day 37 were not confirmed to be SARS-CoV-2 specific.

Sequencing used PBMCs or a T cell subset sorted from them (not recorded which). This receptor chain uses TRBV4-2 and TRBJ2-3; TRBD2 fits 8 bases in the junction. This TCR was sampled from a man between 18 and 35 years old who had mild COVID-19 (a few samples of this study predate the infection). The sample titles of this study are shuffled in the database, so cell type and time point are left out; the donor was told from shared clones. CDR3 reads: CASSQDQGLGADTQYF. The DNA sequence reads TGTGCCAGCAGCCAAGATCAGGGACTAGGCGCAGATACGCAGTATTTT.